This T cell receptor (beta chain) came from a study of untreated major depressive disorder. Study-wide results and limits: In every subject, the five largest TRBV05-01 clones were private.

Of note for this clone: Its specificity is unknown.

The data were produced by immunoSEQ multiplex PCR, yet TCRdb's version contains in-frame clones alone and is incomplete. The data show 15,000 to 25,000 clones, more than 70% seen once. For sex, age, current smoking status and body mass index, every depressed patient had a pairwise-matched non-depressed control. Controls scored 5 or less on a depressive symptom inventory and never had mood disorders. Typically roughly 95% of enriched cells were CD4+. Germline V gene data show CDR1 as MNHNS and CDR2 as SASEGT. The CDR3 length is 14 residues. Between the trimmed V and J ends, which lost 7 bases and 4 bases, there was a span of 14 bases.

This TCR was sampled from a woman in her twenties or thirties in good health. Sequencing was carried out using CD4+ T cells from PBMCs. The V and J genes are TRBV6-1 and TRBJ1-5; unclear D gene. CDR3 nucleotide sequence: TGTGCCAGCATGAGGGAGCAACGGAATCAGCCCCAGCATTTT. Its protein is CASMREQRNQPQHF.